This TCR beta chain was observed in a study of T cell responses to AZD1222 COVID-19 vaccine. Second-dose schedules of about 4 or about 12 weeks were combined. Broader study findings: Nearly half of the spike-specific TCRs reportedly recognize variant regions that carry no mutations. White British people made up most donors, females outnumbered males, and clonal diversity was possibly underestimated. There were vaccine-associated CD4 TCRs across spike, dominant at 160-218 and 743-854.

Germline V CDR1 and CDR2: KGHSH, LQKENI. The CDR3 has 15 amino acids. After removal of 6 bases from V and 2 bases from J, the junction contained 8 bases not matched to a gene. Concerning this clone: The target antigen is unknown.

Only in-frame clones appear in the TCRdb table, and some are missing; sequencing was by immunoSEQ multiplex PCR. Of roughly 150,000 clones in the sample, over 90% were seen once. The receptor's source is an adult who received the AZD1222 COVID-19 vaccine. This material consisted of peripheral blood, taken 28 days after the second AZD1222 dose. V gene TRBV18 combines with J gene TRBJ2-7; 9 bases align to TRBD1. The CDR3, as DNA: TGTGCCAGCTCTCCTCCGGACAGGGGCGCCTACGAGCAGTACTTC. It is translated as CASSPPDRGAYEQYF.